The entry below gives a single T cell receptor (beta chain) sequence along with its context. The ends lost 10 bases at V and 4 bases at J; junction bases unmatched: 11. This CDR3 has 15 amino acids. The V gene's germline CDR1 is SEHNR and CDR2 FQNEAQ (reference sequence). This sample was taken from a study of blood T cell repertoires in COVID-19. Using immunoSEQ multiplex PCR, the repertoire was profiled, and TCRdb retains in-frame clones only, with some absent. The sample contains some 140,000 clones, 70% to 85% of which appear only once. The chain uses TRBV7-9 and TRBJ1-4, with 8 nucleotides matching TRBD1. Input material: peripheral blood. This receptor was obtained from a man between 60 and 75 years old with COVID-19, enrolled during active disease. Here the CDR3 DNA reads TGTGCCACTCGAGGACCGGGACAGGTTAATGAAAAACTGTTTTTT. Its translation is CATRGPGQVNEKLFF. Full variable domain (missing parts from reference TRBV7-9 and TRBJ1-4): DTGVSQNPRHKITKRGQNVTFRCDPISEHNRLYWYRQTLGQGPEFLTYFQNEAQLEKSRLLSDRFSAERPKGSFSTLEIQRTEQGDSAMYLCATRGPGQVNEKLFFGSGTQLSVL.